These 27 T cell receptor beta chains originate from one sample sequenced in a study of blood T cell repertoires in COVID-19. The data were produced by immunoSEQ multiplex PCR, yet TCRdb's version contains in-frame clones alone and is incomplete. The sample lists 350,000 or so clones; about 91% were seen once. The sequencing input was peripheral blood. Source of these receptors: a woman aged 25 to 39 with COVID-19, enrolled during active disease.

The CDR3 loop reads CASQAGFATNEKLFF. DNA for the CDR3: TGTGCCAGCCAGGCAGGGTTCGCAACTAATGAAAAACTGTTTTTT. The J gene is TRBJ1-4, the V gene TRBV27; tentatively, D is TRBD1 (5 bases). Trimming took off 8 bases at V and 0 bases at J, with 13 bases between the two ends. The CDR3 consists of 15 residues. Germline-derived CDR1 and CDR2 are MNHEY and SMNVEV (reference sequence).

J is TRBJ1-1 and V is TRBV19, with D perhaps matching TRBD1 (6 bases). Trimming removed 3 bases from V and 10 bases from J, with 12 bases in between. Germline CDR1 and CDR2: LNHDA and SQIVND (reference sequence). This CDR3 contains 12 residues. The CDR3 coding sequence is TGTGCCAGTAGTATGGTCACAGGGACAGCTTTCTTT. This translates into CASSMVTGTAFF.

This sequence joins TRBV11-3 and TRBJ2-5; 13 positions agree with TRBD2. This CDR3 contains 17 residues. Germline CDR1 is SGHNT and CDR2 is YENEEA. The ends lost 0 bases at V and 0 bases at J; junction bases unmatched: 1. The CDR3 bases are TGTGCCAGCAGCTTAGAGACTAGCGGGGGGTACCAAGAGACCCAGTACTTC. This gives the protein CASSLETSGGYQETQYF.

The chain links TRBV11-2 to TRBJ2-5; no reliable D call. V lost 5 bases, J lost 5 bases, and 12 bases lay in between. Looked up from germline, CDR1 is SGHAT and CDR2 is FQNNGV. CDR3 length: 13 amino acids. The CDR3 region has the DNA TGTGCCAGCAGCCAGTTGTCCTCCGAGACCCAGTACTTC. Protein sequence: CASSQLSSETQYF. Full variable domain (rest looked up from reference TRBV11-2 and TRBJ2-5): EAGVAQSPRYKIIEKRQSVAFWCNPISGHATLYWYQQILGQGPKLLIQFQNNGVVDDSQLPKDRFSAERLKGVDSTLKIQPAKLEDSAVYLCASSQLSSETQYFGPGTRLLVL.

J is TRBJ1-2 and V is TRBV5-5, with unresolved D. Trimming pared 2 bases from V and 4 bases from J, leaving 12 bases between. CDR3 length: 14 amino acids. Looked up from germline, CDR1 is SGHKS and CDR2 is YYEKEE (reference sequence). The CDR3 spells CASSLSDTLYGYTF. In DNA form, the CDR3 reads TGTGCCAGCAGCTTAAGTGACACGCTCTATGGCTACACCTTC.

The chain combines TRBV10-3 with TRBJ2-2; tentatively, D is TRBD1 (5 bases). There are 13 residues in the CDR3. V dropped 8 bases and J dropped 1 base, with 8 bases sitting between them. CDR1 and CDR2 (germline): ENHRY, SYGVKD. CDR3 loop: CAIFDRNTGELFF. CDR3 DNA sequence: TGTGCCATCTTCGACAGGAACACCGGGGAGCTGTTTTTT.

The chain recombines TRBV11-2 with TRBJ1-1; D is undetermined. The V and J ends lost 6 bases and 3 bases respectively, with 11 bases between them. Germline V gene lookup returns CDR1 SGHAT and CDR2 FQNNGV. This CDR3 has 13 residues. This CDR3 reads CASRHLGDTEAFF. The CDR3 DNA reads as TGTGCCAGCAGACATCTCGGGGACACTGAAGCTTTCTTT. The whole variable domain, remainder taken from reference TRBV11-2 and TRBJ1-1, is EAGVAQSPRYKIIEKRQSVAFWCNPISGHATLYWYQQILGQGPKLLIQFQNNGVVDDSQLPKDRFSAERLKGVDSTLKIQPAKLEDSAVYLCASRHLGDTEAFFGQGTRLTVV.

The chain has TRBV25-1 and TRBJ2-6; D unresolved. In germline, CDR1 is MGHDK, CDR2 SYGVNS. The CDR3 is made up of 12 amino acids. V was shortened by 6 bases and J by 3 bases, with 3 bases between the two germline ends. CDR3 in DNA: TGTGCCAGCAGCCTTGGGGCCAACGTCCTGACTTTC. It encodes CASSLGANVLTF.

Concerning this clone: It is unclear where the CDR3 begins or ends on the DNA, so no DNA is shown, and the CDR3 is as TCRdb lists it. The chain combines TRBV7-9 with TRBJ2-2; the table's D call, TRBD2, was not checked against the DNA. The CDR3 comprises 12 residues, both ends counted. The germline gives CDR1 SEHNR, CDR2 FQNEAQ (reference sequence). CDR3 sequence: CASSAGSGSCFF.

V usage is TRBV5-4 and J usage is TRBJ2-1, with 10 positions matching TRBD2. CDR3 length: 15 amino acids. Trimming removed 5 bases from V and 4 bases from J; junction bases left unmatched: 6. Germline loops: CDR1 SGHNT, CDR2 YYREEE (reference sequence). Here the CDR3 reads CASRQAGGPYNEQFF. As DNA, the CDR3 is TGTGCCAGCAGACAAGCGGGGGGGCCATACAATGAGCAGTTCTTC.

In DNA form, the CDR3 reads TGCGCCAGCAGCTTGGTGGGGGCCAACTATGGCTACACCTTC. This sequence encodes CASSLVGANYGYTF. V usage is TRBV5-1 and J usage is TRBJ1-2; possible D gene TRBD1, 6 bases. The CDR3 is 14 amino acids. Germline CDR1 and CDR2: SGHRS and YFSETQ. V was cut by 0 bases and J by 2 bases, with 8 bases left in between.

This clone came up once. The V gene is TRBV6-2 or TRBV6-3, the J gene TRBJ2-1, with D tentatively TRBD2 (6 bases). The CDR3 runs to 14 residues. V lost 0 bases, J lost 9 bases, and 12 bases lay in between. In germline, CDR1 is MNHEY, CDR2 SVGEGT. The CDR3 here is CASSYSYWGGEQFF. In DNA form, the CDR3 reads TGTGCCAGCAGTTACTCGTACTGGGGAGGTGAGCAGTTCTTC.

In this sample, this clone turned up once. This rearrangement joins TRBV10-3 to TRBJ1-2, with 7 bases that match TRBD1. CDR1 and CDR2 (germline): ENHRY, SYGVKD. This CDR3 has 12 amino acids. Trimming removed 7 bases from V and 9 bases from J; junction bases left unmatched: 8. The CDR3 DNA is TGTGCCATCATGCCGTCAGGGGGTAGCTACACCTTC. This sequence encodes CAIMPSGGSYTF.

The rearrangement uses TRBV6-5 and TRBJ1-1; tentatively, D is TRBD1 (6 bases). The CDR3 totals 15 residues. The germline V and J ends were trimmed by 6 bases and 5 bases, with 19 bases remaining between them. Germline loops: CDR1 MNHEY, CDR2 SVGAGI. CDR3 sequence: CASRIERGLRTEAFF. The DNA for the CDR3 is TGTGCCAGCAGGATCGAGCGGGGGCTGCGGACTGAAGCTTTCTTT.

The V and J genes are TRBV5-1 and TRBJ1-1; 8 nucleotides agree with TRBD1. The CDR3 is 15 residues long. Trimming took 4 bases from V and 0 from J; bases not matched to a gene: 5. Germline CDR1 SGHRS, CDR2 YFSETQ. CDR3 nucleotides: TGCGCCAGCAGCCCGGGACAGGCCTTGAACACTGAAGCTTTCTTT. Its translation: CASSPGQALNTEAFF.

V gene TRBV9 combines with J gene TRBJ2-3, with a possible D match to TRBD2 (5 bases). CDR1 is SGDLS and CDR2 is YYNGEE in the germline V gene. Trimming cost V 0 bases and J 5 bases, with 7 bases left between them. This CDR3 has 13 amino acids. This CDR3 reads CASSVVRGDTQYF. The CDR3 DNA sequence: TGTGCCAGCAGCGTAGTCCGGGGAGATACGCAGTATTTT.

The CDR3 DNA follows: TGTGCCTGGAGTGTACAGGGGGCTATGAACTATGGCTACACCTTC. Translation: CAWSVQGAMNYGYTF. The chain has TRBV30 and TRBJ1-2; 9 positions agree with TRBD1. Germline V gene lookup returns CDR1 GTSNPN and CDR2 SVGIG (reference sequence). The V gene end was trimmed by 0 bases and the J gene end by 2 bases; junction bases not matched to a gene: 4. The CDR3 is 15 amino acids.

This clone was counted once. The chain links TRBV7-8 to TRBJ2-1, with D hard to call. Trimming stripped 0 bases from V and 0 bases from J, with 9 bases between. Germline V gene lookup returns CDR1 SGHVS and CDR2 FQNEAQ. This CDR3 has 16 amino acids. CDR3 sequence: CASSLAAVSSYNEQFF. The DNA of the CDR3 is TGTGCCAGCAGCTTAGCTGCGGTGAGCTCCTACAATGAGCAGTTCTTC.

The chain joins TRBV6-5 to TRBJ2-1; 8 bases are shared with TRBD1. The CDR3 has 14 residues. J was trimmed by 9 bases and V by 6 bases; bases with no gene match: 10. Germline CDR1 and CDR2: MNHEY and SVGAGI. The CDR3 here is CASSLTGVRGEQFF. The CDR3 DNA is TGTGCCAGCAGCTTGACAGGGGTCCGGGGTGAGCAGTTCTTC.

The V gene is TRBV19, the J gene TRBJ2-1, with 7 bases identical to TRBD2. V was pared by 9 bases and J by 4 bases, with 9 bases of the junction left unmatched. This CDR3 is 14 amino acids long. Germline CDR1 LNHDA, CDR2 SQIVND (reference sequence). DNA for the CDR3: TGTGCCAGCAGGGAGGGGAGTCGATACAATGAGCAGTTCTTC. Amino acids: CASREGSRYNEQFF.

The chain links TRBV5-1 to TRBJ2-2; D call uncertain. Germline V lookup: CDR1 SGHRS, CDR2 YFSETQ. The CDR3 sequence is 13 residues long. V lost 0 bases to trimming and J lost 7 bases, with 7 bases between them. The CDR3 DNA follows: TGCGCCAGCAGCTTGGCAGTGGTCGGGGAGCTGTTTTTT. It translates to CASSLAVVGELFF.

V gene TRBV11-3 combines with J gene TRBJ1-1; 7 positions match TRBD1. Losses at the gene ends were 4 bases for V and 4 bases for J; bases not matched to a gene: 3. The germline CDR1 and CDR2 sequences are SGHNT and YENEEA. CDR3 length equals 13 residues. The CDR3 DNA reads as TGTGCCAGCAGCTGGGACAGACCCACTGAAGCTTTCTTT. Translation gives CASSWDRPTEAFF.

This clone has only one observation. This rearrangement joins TRBV6-6 to TRBJ1-2; 10 nucleotides agree with TRBD1. CDR3 length: 14 residues. Germline V lookup: CDR1 MNHNY, CDR2 SVGAGI (reference sequence). After removal of 4 bases from V and 5 bases from J, the junction contained 4 bases not matched to a gene. The DNA for the CDR3 is TGTGCCAGCAGTTTCGGACAGGGGGGATATGGCTACACCTTC. Translating it yields CASSFGQGGYGYTF.

The chain carries TRBV6-2 or TRBV6-3 and TRBJ1-5; maybe TRBD1 (5 bases). Trimming removed 5 bases from V and 7 bases from J, with 24 bases in between. CDR1 and CDR2 from the germline V gene are MNHEY and SVGEGT. This CDR3 is 17 amino acids long. CDR3 protein: CASSTTRRRGGEQPQHF. CDR3 nucleotides: TGTGCCAGCAGTACTACCCGACGAAGGGGTGGTGAACAGCCCCAGCATTTT.

The J gene is TRBJ1-2, the V gene TRBV7-2; 7 positions match TRBD1. The CDR3 has 12 amino acids. Trimming cost V 9 bases and J 3 bases; bases outside gene matches: 4. Germline CDR1 reads SGHTA; CDR2 reads FQGNSA. The CDR3 region has the DNA TGTGCCAGTAGGACAGGCGACTATGGCTACACCTTC. This translates into CASRTGDYGYTF.

About this clone: A clone one base away is much larger, so this may be a read error. The genes are TRBV15 and TRBJ2-1, with a weak D call TRBD1 (5 bases). The germline V gene encodes CDR1 LNHNV and CDR2 YYDKDF (reference sequence). The CDR3 runs 15 residues. Between the trimmed V and J ends, which lost 1 base and 2 bases, there was a span of 9 bases. The DNA of the CDR3 is TGTGCCACCAGCAGAGGGGCAGGGACCTACAATGAGCAGTTCTTC. Its translation is CATSRGAGTYNEQFF.

V is TRBV7-8 and J is TRBJ2-1; 7 bases are a match to TRBD1. V shed 6 bases, J shed 5 bases, and the junction held 10 bases outside the gene matches. Germline V gene sequence: CDR1 SGHVS, CDR2 FQNEAQ. The CDR3 sequence is 15 residues long. The CDR3 DNA follows: TGTGCCAGCAGAGTGACAGGGTCTTTCCACAATGAGCAGTTCTTC. Amino acids: CASRVTGSFHNEQFF.